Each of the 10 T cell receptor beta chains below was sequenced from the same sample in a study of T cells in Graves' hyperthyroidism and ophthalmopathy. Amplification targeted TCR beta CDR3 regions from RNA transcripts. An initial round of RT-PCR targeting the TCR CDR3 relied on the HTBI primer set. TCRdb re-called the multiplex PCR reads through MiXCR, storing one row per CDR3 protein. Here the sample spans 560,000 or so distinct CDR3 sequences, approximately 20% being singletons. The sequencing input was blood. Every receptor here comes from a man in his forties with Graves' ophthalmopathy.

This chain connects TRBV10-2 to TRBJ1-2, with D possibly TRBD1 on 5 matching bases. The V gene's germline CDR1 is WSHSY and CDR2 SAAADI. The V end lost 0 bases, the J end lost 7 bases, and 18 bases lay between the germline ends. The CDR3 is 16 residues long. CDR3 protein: CASSESIGGVGSGYTF. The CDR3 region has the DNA TGCGCCAGCAGTGAGTCGATCGGGGGTGTGGGCTCTGGCTACACCTTC.

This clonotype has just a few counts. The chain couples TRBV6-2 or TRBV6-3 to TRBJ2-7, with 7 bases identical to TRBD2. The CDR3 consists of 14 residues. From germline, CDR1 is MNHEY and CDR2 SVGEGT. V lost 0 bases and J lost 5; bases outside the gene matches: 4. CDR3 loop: CASSYSAGVNEQYF. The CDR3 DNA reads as TGTGCCAGCAGTTACTCGGCGGGGGTAAACGAGCAGTACTTC.

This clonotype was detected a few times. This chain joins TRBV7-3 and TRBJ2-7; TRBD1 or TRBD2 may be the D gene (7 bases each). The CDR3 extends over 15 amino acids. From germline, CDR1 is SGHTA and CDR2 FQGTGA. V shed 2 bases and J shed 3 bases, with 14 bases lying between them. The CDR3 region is CASSLAAGGGYEQYF. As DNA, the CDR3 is TGTGCCAGCAGCTTAGCGGCAGGGGGGGGCTACGAGCAGTACTTC. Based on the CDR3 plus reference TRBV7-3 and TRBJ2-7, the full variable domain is GAGVSQTPSNKVTEKGKYVELRCDPISGHTALYWYRQSLGQGPEFLIYFQGTGAADDSGLPNDRFFAVRPEGSVSTLKIQRTERGDSAVYLCASSLAAGGGYEQYFGPGTRLTVT.

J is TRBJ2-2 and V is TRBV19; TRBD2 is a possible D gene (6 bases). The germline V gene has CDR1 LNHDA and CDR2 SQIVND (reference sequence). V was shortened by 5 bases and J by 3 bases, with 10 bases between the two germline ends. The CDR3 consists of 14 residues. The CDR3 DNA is TGTGCCAGTAGTTGGGACTTCGACACCGGGGAGCTGTTTTTT. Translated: CASSWDFDTGELFF.

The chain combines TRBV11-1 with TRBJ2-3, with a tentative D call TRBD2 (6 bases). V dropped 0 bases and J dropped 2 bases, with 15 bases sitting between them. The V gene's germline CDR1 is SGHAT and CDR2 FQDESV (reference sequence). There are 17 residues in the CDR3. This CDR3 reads CASSLANSGRLTDTQYF. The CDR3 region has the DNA TGTGCCAGCAGCTTAGCGAATTCCGGGAGACTCACAGATACGCAGTATTTT.

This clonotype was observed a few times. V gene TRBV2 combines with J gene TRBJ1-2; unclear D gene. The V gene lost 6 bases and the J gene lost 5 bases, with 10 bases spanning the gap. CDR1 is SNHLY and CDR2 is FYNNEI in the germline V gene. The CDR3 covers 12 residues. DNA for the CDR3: TGTGCCAGCAGGGAGGTCCCATATGGCTACACCTTC. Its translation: CASREVPYGYTF.

DNA of the CDR3: TGTGCCAGCAGCTTAGCGGGGACAGGGGTTCTAAAGCAGTACTTC. This gives the protein CASSLAGTGVLKQYF. V and J are TRBV11-2 and TRBJ2-7; 10 nucleotides align to TRBD1. Germline V gene lookup returns CDR1 SGHAT and CDR2 FQNNGV. The ends lost 1 base at V and 8 bases at J; junction bases unmatched: 8. This CDR3 spans 15 amino acids. Using reference TRBV11-2 and TRBJ2-7 for the parts outside the CDR3, the full variable domain is EAGVAQSPRYKIIEKRQSVAFWCNPISGHATLYWYQQILGQGPKLLIQFQNNGVVDDSQLPKDRFSAERLKGVDSTLKIQPAKLEDSAVYLCASSLAGTGVLKQYFGPGTRLTVT.

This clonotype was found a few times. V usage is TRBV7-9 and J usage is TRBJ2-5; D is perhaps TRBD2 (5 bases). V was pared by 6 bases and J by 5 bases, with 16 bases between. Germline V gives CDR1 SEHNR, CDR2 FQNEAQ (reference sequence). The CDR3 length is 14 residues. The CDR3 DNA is TGTGCCAGCAGGCCCGTCGAGGGCGCGGAGACCCAGTACTTC. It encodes CASRPVEGAETQYF.

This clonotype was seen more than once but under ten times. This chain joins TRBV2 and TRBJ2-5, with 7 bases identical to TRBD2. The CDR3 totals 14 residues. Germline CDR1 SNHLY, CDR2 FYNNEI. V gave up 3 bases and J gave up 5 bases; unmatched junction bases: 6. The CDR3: CASSDASGAETQYF. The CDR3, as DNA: TGTGCCAGCAGTGATGCTAGCGGCGCGGAGACCCAGTACTTC.

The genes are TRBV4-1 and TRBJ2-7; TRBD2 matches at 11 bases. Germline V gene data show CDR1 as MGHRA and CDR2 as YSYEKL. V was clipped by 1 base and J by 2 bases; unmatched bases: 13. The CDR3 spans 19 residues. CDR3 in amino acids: CASSQVGGRLAGTPYEQYF. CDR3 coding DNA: TGCGCCAGCAGCCAAGTTGGGGGCAGACTAGCGGGGACCCCCTACGAGCAGTACTTC.